Listed here are 15 T cell receptor beta chains from one sample, sequenced in a study of beta chain features in type 1 diabetes. The entirety of the isolated RNA underwent reverse transcription, so expressed TCRB transcripts were sequenced. Assay used: immunoSEQ multiplex PCR; TCRdb lists only in-frame clones, some missing. The sample contains 300,000 to 400,000 clones, 7.5% to 9% of which appear only once. The sample comprised central memory CD4+ T cells from blood. These receptor sequences come from a woman younger than 30 in good health.

The chain links TRBV7-2 to TRBJ1-2; 9 nucleotides line up with TRBD1. Germline-derived CDR1 and CDR2 are SGHTA and FQGNSA. J was trimmed by 8 bases and V by 3 bases; bases with no gene match: 7. The CDR3 covers 14 residues. The CDR3 region is CASSFETGGVGYTF. CDR3 in DNA: TGTGCCAGCAGCTTTGAAACAGGGGGCGTAGGCTACACCTTC.

The chain carries TRBV21-1 and TRBJ2-7; TRBD2, the D gene given by the table, was not confirmed from the DNA. TRBV21-1 corresponds to a pseudogene. The CDR3 is made up of 20 amino acids. The CDR3 sequence: CASSNSRDLGLAGDSYEQYF. CDR3 nucleotide sequence: TGTGCCAGCAGCAATTCGAGGGACCTCGGACTAGCGGGAGACTCCTACGAGCAGTACTTC.

The sample holds a few counts of this clone. V gene TRBV15 combines with J gene TRBJ2-7, with TRBD2 matching over 9 bases. The V gene end was trimmed by 0 bases and the J gene end by 2 bases; junction bases not matched to a gene: 11. Germline values: CDR1 LNHNV, CDR2 YYDKDF (reference sequence). The CDR3 sequence is 18 residues long. CDR3 sequence reads: CATSRDRASGNFAYEQYF. Here the CDR3 DNA reads TGTGCCACCAGCAGAGATCGGGCTAGCGGGAATTTCGCCTACGAGCAGTACTTC.

The V gene is TRBV15, the J gene TRBJ2-5; TRBD1 is a possible D gene (5 bases). The CDR3 totals 15 residues. Deletions cut 1 base from V and 4 bases from J, with 13 bases between. Germline V gene lookup returns CDR1 LNHNV and CDR2 YYDKDF (reference sequence). The CDR3 reads CATSRVQVLGETQYF. The CDR3 nucleotides are TGTGCCACCAGCAGAGTACAGGTCCTAGGAGAGACCCAGTACTTC.

The chain recombines TRBV18 with TRBJ1-1, with D unclear. This CDR3 spans 15 amino acids. Per the germline V gene, CDR1 is KGHSH and CDR2 is LQKENI. Trimming stripped 1 base from V and 0 bases from J, with 9 bases between. The CDR3 region is CASSPRFTVNTEAFF. The CDR3 DNA is TGTGCCAGCTCACCACGGTTCACGGTGAACACTGAAGCTTTCTTT.

The V call is TRBV2, the J call TRBJ2-5, with D possibly matching TRBD1 (5 bases). V was trimmed by 2 bases and J by 3 bases, leaving 10 bases between them. Per germline, CDR1 SNHLY and CDR2 FYNNEI. This CDR3 contains 14 residues. CDR3 region: CASSEITGEETQYF. The CDR3 DNA sequence: TGTGCCAGCAGTGAAATAACAGGTGAAGAGACCCAGTACTTC.

The chain recombines TRBV29-1 with TRBJ2-3, with D tentatively TRBD1 or TRBD2 (5 bases each). Trimming stripped 3 bases from V and 2 bases from J, with 12 bases between. This CDR3 has 14 amino acids. CDR1 and CDR2 from the germline V gene are SQVTM and ANQGSEA. The CDR3 bases are TGCAGCGTTGACAGGGACGGGGTCACAGATACGCAGTATTTT. It encodes CSVDRDGVTDTQYF.

This clone occurred a few times. This CDR3 is also generated by other DNA sequences in the sample. J is TRBJ1-2 and V is TRBV28; D unclear. The CDR3 spans 13 residues. The germline V gene encodes CDR1 MDHEN and CDR2 SYDVKM. V lost 2 bases to trimming and J lost 7 bases, with 11 bases between them. This CDR3 is CASSLQVRGGYTF. CDR3 nucleotides: TGTGCCAGCAGTTTACAGGTTCGGGGTGGCTACACCTTC.

This clone has just a few counts. The rearrangement links TRBV29-1 to TRBJ1-2; weak D call: TRBD1 (6 bases). Between the trimmed V and J ends, which lost 8 bases and 4 bases, there was a span of 17 bases. Germline CDR1 is SQVTM and CDR2 is ANQGSEA. The CDR3 is made up of 13 amino acids. This CDR3 reads CSSSTGTTYGYTF. The DNA for the CDR3 is TGCAGCTCAAGTACAGGGACTACCTATGGCTACACCTTC.

Only a few counts were recorded for this clone. The chain recombines TRBV7-2 with TRBJ2-1; 10 positions match TRBD2. The CDR3 is 18 residues long. J gave up 4 bases and V 0 bases, and 9 bases lay outside the gene matches. CDR1 SGHTA and CDR2 FQGNSA come from the germline V gene. CDR3 loop: CASSLAGTLAGAYNEQFF. The CDR3 DNA sequence: TGTGCCAGCAGCTTAGCGGGAACCCTAGCGGGAGCATACAATGAGCAGTTCTTC. The full variable domain, with the rest looked up from reference TRBV7-2 and TRBJ2-1, is GAGVSQSPSNKVTEKGKDVELRCDPISGHTALYWYRQSLGQGLEFLIYFQGNSAPDKSGLPSDRFSAERTGGSVSTLTIQRTQQEDSAVYLCASSLAGTLAGAYNEQFFGPGTRLTVL.

This sequence joins TRBV27 and TRBJ2-3; 8 nucleotides align to TRBD2. This CDR3 region has 15 residues. The germline V gene has CDR1 MNHEY and CDR2 SMNVEV (reference sequence). V was clipped by 3 bases and J by 6 bases; unmatched bases: 8. The CDR3 sequence: CASSFREGLADTQYF. DNA for the CDR3: TGTGCCAGCAGTTTCCGGGAGGGCCTTGCGGATACGCAGTATTTT.

The chain uses TRBV10-3 and TRBJ2-5, with D possibly TRBD2 on 6 matching bases. V dropped 4 bases and J dropped 7 bases, with 16 bases sitting between them. The CDR3 totals 14 residues. Germline loops: CDR1 ENHRY, CDR2 SYGVKD. The CDR3 here is CAISAGGGFVTQYF. CDR3 bases: TGTGCCATCAGTGCCGGCGGAGGGTTCGTGACCCAGTACTTC.

The chain carries TRBV11-3 and TRBJ2-3; D perhaps matches TRBD1 (6 bases). The germline CDR1 and CDR2 sequences are SGHNT and YENEEA. The CDR3 extends over 14 amino acids. V lost 5 bases and J 1 base, leaving 10 bases between the germline ends. CDR3 DNA sequence: TGTGCCAGCAGCCCGACAGGCGGCACAGATACGCAGTATTTT. This codes for CASSPTGGTDTQYF.

Only a few counts were recorded for this clone. V and J are TRBV4-3 and TRBJ1-2; D is possibly TRBD1 (5 bases). V was trimmed by 0 bases and J by 5 bases, leaving 13 bases between them. The CDR3 loop spans 15 amino acids. Germline lookup yields CDR1 LGHNA and CDR2 YSLEER. CDR3 amino acids: CASSQDPRGGYGYTF. CDR3 in DNA: TGCGCCAGCAGCCAAGATCCGAGGGGAGGATATGGCTACACCTTC.

The chain recombines TRBV4-3 with TRBJ2-1, with TRBD2 identical over 8 bases. The J segment lost 2 bases and the V segment lost 4 bases, leaving 4 bases of the junction unmatched. This CDR3 spans 15 amino acids. In germline, CDR1 is LGHNA, CDR2 YSLEER. The chain's CDR3 is CASSLAGLAYNEQFF. The CDR3 nucleotides read TGCGCCAGCAGCCTAGCGGGACTAGCCTACAATGAGCAGTTCTTC.